The 10 T cell receptor beta chains reported below all come from one sample, sequenced in a study of graft-versus-host responses after intestinal transplantation. Sequencing used immunoSEQ multiplex PCR; TCRdb keeps in-frame clones, though not all of them. This sample has 100,000 or so clones, with roughly 91% found just once. These receptors lack a known antigen. The specimen was unstimulated CD8+ T cells sorted from spleen or lymph node cells, collected before intestinal transplant. These receptors were obtained from a human donor who received an intestinal transplant.

The chain is built from TRBV27 and TRBJ2-3; 9 positions agree with TRBD1. Trimming took 5 bases from V and 3 from J; bases not matched to a gene: 6. The germline CDR1 and CDR2 sequences are MNHEY and SMNVEV (reference sequence). CDR3 length: 15 residues. CDR3 DNA sequence: TGTGCCAGCAGTCCTACAGGGGGCAGGACAGATACGCAGTATTTT. Its protein product is CASSPTGGRTDTQYF.

The sample holds a few counts of this clone. The chain carries TRBV7-9 and TRBJ1-4, with a possible D match to TRBD1 (6 bases). This CDR3 has 15 residues. The V gene's germline CDR1 is SEHNR and CDR2 FQNEAQ (reference sequence). V lost 5 bases and J lost 5, with 15 bases in between. The CDR3 sequence: CASSPESQGNEKLFF. As DNA, the CDR3 is TGTGCCAGCAGCCCCGAGTCCCAGGGGAATGAAAAACTGTTTTTT. Filled out from reference TRBV7-9 and TRBJ1-4, the complete variable domain reads DTGVSQNPRHKITKRGQNVTFRCDPISEHNRLYWYRQTLGQGPEFLTYFQNEAQLEKSRLLSDRFSAERPKGSFSTLEIQRTEQGDSAMYLCASSPESQGNEKLFFGSGTQLSVL.

The V call is TRBV5-6, the J call TRBJ2-7; D is ambiguous. Trimming cost V 3 bases and J 2 bases, with 3 bases left between them. This CDR3 is built from 11 residues. Per germline, CDR1 SGHDT and CDR2 YYEEEE. The CDR3 loop reads CASSSTYEQYF. The CDR3 bases are TGTGCCAGCAGCTCTACCTACGAGCAGTACTTC.

V usage is TRBV6-5 and J usage is TRBJ2-7, with D possibly matching TRBD2 (5 bases). V lost 10 bases and J 7 bases, leaving 20 bases between the germline ends. Germline V lookup: CDR1 MNHEY, CDR2 SVGAGI. This CDR3 is built from 13 residues. In DNA, the CDR3 is TGTGCCACCGCCCCCGGACTGTCGGTTGAGCAGTACTTC. Its protein is CATAPGLSVEQYF.

V gene TRBV15 combines with J gene TRBJ2-7; possible D gene TRBD1, 5 bases. V was pared by 2 bases and J by 3 bases, with 8 bases between. The CDR3 runs 13 residues. CDR1 and CDR2 (germline): LNHNV, YYDKDF (reference sequence). CDR3 in amino acids: CATSRSRDYEQYF. The CDR3 region has the DNA TGTGCCACCAGCAGATCCAGGGACTACGAGCAGTACTTC.

The rearrangement uses TRBV7-6 and TRBJ1-1; D might be TRBD1 (6 bases). Trimming shortened V by 0 bases and J by 6 bases, and 17 bases separated the two germline ends. Germline V gene data show CDR1 as SGHVS and CDR2 as FNYEAQ. The CDR3 has 16 residues. The CDR3: CASSLAGGGGGPEAFF. In DNA form, the CDR3 reads TGTGCCAGCAGCTTAGCGGGGGGAGGGGGTGGGCCTGAAGCTTTCTTT. Combining the CDR3 with reference TRBV7-6 and TRBJ1-1 gives the whole variable domain GAGVSQSPRYKVTKRGQDVALRCDPISGHVSLYWYRQALGQGPEFLTYFNYEAQQDKSGLPNDRFSAERPEGSISTLTIQRTEQRDSAMYRCASSLAGGGGGPEAFFGQGTRLTVV.

V usage is TRBV4-3 and J usage is TRBJ1-2; possible D gene TRBD1, 5 bases. V lost 1 base, J lost 6 bases, and 15 bases lay in between. This CDR3 comprises 15 residues. Per germline, CDR1 LGHNA and CDR2 YSLEER. CDR3 loop: CASSQVQGGVNGYTF. In nucleotides, the CDR3 is TGCGCCAGCAGCCAAGTCCAGGGCGGGGTGAATGGCTACACCTTC.

V and J are TRBV18 and TRBJ1-5; 7 bases line up with TRBD1. The CDR3 is made up of 17 amino acids. V lost 6 bases, J lost 0 bases, and 11 bases stayed unmatched. Germline values: CDR1 KGHSH, CDR2 LQKENI. CDR3 protein: CASSSGTASNSNQPQHF. DNA of the CDR3: TGTGCCAGCTCTTCCGGGACAGCCTCAAATAGCAATCAGCCCCAGCATTTT.

The chain joins TRBV16 to TRBJ2-5; D unresolved. V was trimmed by 0 bases and J by 1 base, leaving 9 bases between them. Germline V gives CDR1 KGHSY, CDR2 FQNENV. The CDR3 is 15 amino acids. The CDR3 DNA reads as TGTGCCAGCAGCCAATCAGGATCTAGCCAAGAGACCCAGTACTTC. Encoded protein: CASSQSGSSQETQYF.

V is TRBV11-2 and J is TRBJ1-6; 7 bases map to TRBD1. Germline CDR1 SGHAT, CDR2 FQNNGV. Unmatched junction bases numbered 7, after V lost 3 bases and J lost 11 bases. The length of the CDR3 is 14 residues. The CDR3 region is CASSFRQGVPPLHF. The CDR3 coding sequence is TGTGCCAGCAGCTTTAGACAGGGAGTCCCACCCCTCCACTTT.